This paragraph reports one T cell receptor beta chain. The data were produced by immunoSEQ multiplex PCR, yet TCRdb's version contains in-frame clones alone and is incomplete. Here the sample spans fewer than 250,000 clones, approximately 90% being singletons. From germline, CDR1 is LNHDA and CDR2 SQIVND (reference sequence). This CDR3 region has 13 residues. Trimming removed 3 bases from V and 1 base from J, with 7 bases in between. These data belong to a study of blood T cell repertoires in COVID-19. Material: PBMCs or T cells enriched from blood (not recorded which). V usage is TRBV19 and J usage is TRBJ2-7; unclear D gene. The sequence came from a young woman with acute COVID-19. The CDR3 nucleotides read TGTGCCAGTAGTATGGTCGGGTCCTACGAGCAGTACTTC. Protein sequence: CASSMVGSYEQYF.